This TCR beta chain was profiled in a study of cytomegalovirus exposure and HLA in healthy donors. Broader study findings: In a later analysis, V- and J-gene trimming of beta chains associated with a DCLRE1C missense variant, replicated independently.

Germline CDR1 and CDR2: SNHLY and FYNNEI. The V and J ends lost 0 bases and 7 bases respectively, with 10 bases between them. This CDR3 has 15 residues. PCR was performed using 60 Vbeta and 13 Jbeta primers. The table came from immunoSEQ multiplex PCR; TCRdb's copy has only in-frame clones and leaves some out. The sample carries approximately 140,000 clones, 73% recorded once. Concerning this clone: Its antigen remains unidentified.

The rearrangement links TRBV2 to TRBJ1-6; D remains ambiguous. The sequence derives from a human donor in good health. Source material: PBMCs. The CDR3 spells CASSEARWLNSPLHF. The CDR3 bases are TGTGCCAGCAGTGAAGCGCGGTGGCTGAATTCACCCCTCCACTTT.